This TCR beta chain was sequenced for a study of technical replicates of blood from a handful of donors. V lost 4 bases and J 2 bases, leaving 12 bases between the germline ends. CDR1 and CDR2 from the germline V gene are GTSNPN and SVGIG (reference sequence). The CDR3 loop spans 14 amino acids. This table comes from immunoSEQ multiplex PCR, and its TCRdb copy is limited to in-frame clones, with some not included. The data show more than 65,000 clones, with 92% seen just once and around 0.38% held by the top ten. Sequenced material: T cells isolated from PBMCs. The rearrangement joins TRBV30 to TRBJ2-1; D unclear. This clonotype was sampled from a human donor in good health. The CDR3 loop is CAWTIGGAYNEQFF. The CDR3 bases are TGTGCCTGGACGATTGGCGGAGCCTACAATGAGCAGTTCTTC.